The text below deals with one TCR beta chain. This clonotype has at least ten counts. Which antigen it targets is not known. One base away there is no much larger clone; base qualities are not given. cDNA was synthesized by template-switch 5'RACE using a primer carrying a 10-nucleotide random unique molecular identifier by which each TCR transcript was tagged. Each sequencing run produced over 170 million TCR-beta sequences covering 15-18 subjects. Total RNA was extracted with the RNeasy kit. Using the KAPA Real-time Library Amplification kit, TCR-beta VDJ regions were amplified with primers for the TCR constant region and the 5'RACE anchor. Sample indexes and Illumina adaptors were added in a first PCR, after which library yield was increased in a second PCR. After Ampure bead purification, the TCR product of roughly 650 bp was size-selected on a 2% E-gel SizeSelection system. Before pooling, library quality was checked on a Bioanalyzer, concentration was measured with Qubit, and libraries were quantified with the Kapa Library Quantification kit. An Illumina HiSeq 2500 sequenced the libraries paired-end 2 x 150 bp. To increase sequence diversity, roughly 24-31% phiX was spiked into each library pool. The authors' analysis ran thus. Quality-filtered reads were processed with the UMI-based MiGEC pipeline, which removed over 75% of raw TCR sequences during error correction. VDJ genes were aligned to IMGT germline references, and clonotypes were defined by unique CDR3 amino acid sequence plus V-J genes. Clonal expansion, Shannon diversity and CDR3 relatedness were evaluated with VDJtools (CalcPairwiseDistances, ClusterSamples), while phylogenetic trees were built in CLCbio workbench. Clones with at least 8 unique UMIs were defined as expanded, with this threshold being based on coefficient-of-variation modelling across technical triplicates. Using fastp at Q25 and MiXCR, TCRdb reprocessed the public reads and kept productive beta chains. Rows are unified per CDR3 protein, each entry keeping the most common DNA and genes. Clone size and V and J calls follow TCRdb, not the original study. Here the sample has tens of thousands of distinct CDR3 sequences; roughly 4.9% occur a single time. Around 2.2% of the sample is held by the ten biggest clonotypes.

The data were taken from a study of neurological immune-mediated disorders (dated by TCRdb to the late 2010s). With respect to the entire study: Among the approximately 34 multiple sclerosis patients, relapsing-remitting MS accounted for some 30 and secondary progressive MS accounted for 3. Alongside PBMC samples, the set of around 99 TCR-beta libraries contained longitudinal samples, technical triplicates, and paired CD4+ and CD8+ T-cell subsets that had been sorted. Of the 60 to 70 subjects in the cohort, some 14 were HAM/TSP patients, roughly 34 were multiple sclerosis patients, and some 20 were healthy controls. Peripheral blood TCR-beta repertoires from HTLV-I-associated myelopathy (HAM/TSP) patients, multiple sclerosis patients and healthy controls were compared by UMI-based sequencing. On the study overall, not on this receptor specifically: Across subjects, expanded clones never shared an identical CDR3 amino acid sequence, which suggests that the TCR-beta repertoires in every group were private. TCR clonal expansion was highest in HAM/TSP patients and lowest in MS patients, with MS patients falling below even healthy controls. In phylogenetic analysis, the repertoires of 18 of 34 MS patients grouped into a cluster of related CDR3 sequences, which suggests a possible signature at the repertoire level. No clinical or MRI features were associated with the MS cluster, and the authors said that larger cohorts are needed.

For the unsorted PBMC libraries, 2 million PBMCs were stored in RNAlater at -80 degrees C until RNA extraction and were used to generate the libraries. Multiple sclerosis patients were enrolled in a US clinical protocol evaluating disease progression by magnetic resonance imaging. Peripheral blood underwent Ficoll-Hypaque density gradient centrifugation to isolate PBMCs, which were then cryopreserved in liquid nitrogen. Including cysteine and phenylalanine, the CDR3 has 15 amino acids. The CDR3 DNA has 45 bases and is translated from base 1. Trimming removed 4 bases from V and 6 bases from J; the gene matches leave 4 bases unexplained. Via the germline V gene, CDR1 is SGHRS and CDR2 YFSETQ.

The sequencing sample was made of PBMCs. This sequence uses TRBV5-1 and TRBJ2-1, with 13 bases matching TRBD2. This TCR was sampled from an older woman with multiple sclerosis. The CDR3 region reads CASSPWTSGSNEQFF. DNA sequence: TGCGCCAGCAGCCCTTGGACTAGCGGGAGCAATGAGCAGTTCTTC.